This T cell receptor (beta chain) was obtained from a study of blood T cell repertoires in COVID-19. Across the whole study: The United States, Italy and Spain were the sources of the acute and convalescent COVID-19 samples. PBMCs, B-cell-depleted T cells, or T cells were the source of the cDNA or gDNA that made up the material.

In the study's own analysis: It was from reference gene primer amplification that nucleated cell counts were estimated. Clones were sequenced by immunoSEQ multiplex PCR, and TCRdb holds only the in-frame ones, with some missing. V and J calls and clone size are copied from that table; D and trimming were computed from the DNA. The sample yields nearly 350,000 clones, roughly 89% seen once. V was pared by 2 bases and J by 4 bases, with 27 bases between. CDR1 and CDR2 (germline): SGHVS, FQNEAQ. CDR3 length: 20 amino acids. The sample comprised peripheral blood. The chain uses TRBV7-8 and TRBJ2-1, with D tentatively TRBD2 (6 bases). This sequence was found in a woman aged 18-29 years who had recovered from COVID-19. Here the CDR3 DNA reads TGTGCCAGCAGCTTATACTATTCTTTCGGGGGAGCCGGTGTTTACAATGAGCAGTTCTTC. Translating gives CASSLYYSFGGAGVYNEQFF. The whole variable domain, remainder taken from reference TRBV7-8 and TRBJ2-1, is GAGVSQSPRYKVAKRGQDVALRCDPISGHVSLFWYQQALGQGPEFLTYFQNEAQLDKSGLPSDRFFAERPEGSVSTLKIQRTQQEDSAVYLCASSLYYSFGGAGVYNEQFFGPGTRLTVL.